Presented here are 7 T cell receptor beta chains from one specimen sequenced in a study of blood T cells in healthy people across ages. Using a J-beta primer mix together with a sample-barcoded 5' primer, a second PCR was run for about 6 to 11 cycles. TCRdb reprocessed the 5' RACE reads with MiXCR, giving one entry per CDR3 protein. The table has hundreds of thousands of distinct CDR3 sequences, roughly 30% seen once. The sequencing sample was made of blood. These receptors came from an elderly woman in good health.

This clonotype occurred once. A single base separates this from a much larger clone, so it may be a read error. The rearrangement links TRBV7-7 to TRBJ2-1; 14 positions agree with TRBD2. The CDR3 covers 16 residues. Germline CDR1 and CDR2: SSHAT and FNYEAQ (reference sequence). CDR3: CASSSGTSGGCNEQFF. For the CDR3, the DNA is TGTGCTAGCAGCTCCGGGACTAGCGGGGGTTGCAATGAGCAGTTCTTC.

This rearrangement joins TRBV5-1 to TRBJ2-1; tentatively, D is TRBD2 (5 bases). CDR1 and CDR2 from the germline V gene are SGHRS and YFSETQ. This CDR3 region has 15 residues. Trimming removed 4 bases from V and 5 bases from J, with 16 bases in between. The CDR3 nucleotides are TGCGCCAGCAGCGGAATCGTTGGACTGGACAATGAGCAGTTCTTC. This codes for CASSGIVGLDNEQFF.

This clonotype has only a few counts. This chain uses TRBV25-1 with TRBJ1-2; 9 bases line up with TRBD1. This CDR3 has 15 amino acids. Trimming cost V 2 bases and J 5 bases; bases outside gene matches: 6. Germline V gene data show CDR1 as MGHDK and CDR2 as SYGVNS. The CDR3 loop is CASSEVRGQGYGYTF. In nucleotides, the CDR3 is TGTGCCAGCAGTGAAGTCCGGGGACAGGGTTATGGCTACACCTTC.

This clonotype was found once. A junction boundary mismatches the germline segment, possibly from a read error. This chain uses TRBV13 with TRBJ2-7, with D hard to call. There are 13 residues in the CDR3. The germline gives CDR1 PRHDT, CDR2 FYEKMQ (reference sequence). The CDR3 bases are TGTGCCAGCGGCTTGAATGGAAACTACGAGCAGTACTTC. It specifies CASGLNGNYEQYF.

The rearrangement joins TRBV7-3 to TRBJ2-4; a possible D gene is TRBD2 (6 bases). CDR3 length: 13 amino acids. Germline V gene data show CDR1 as SGHTA and CDR2 as FQGTGA. The V end lost 5 bases, the J end lost 13 bases, and 18 bases lay between the germline ends. This chain's CDR3 is CASSPGRGNEQYF. CDR3 coding DNA: TGTGCCAGCAGCCCGGGCCGGGGGAATGAGCAGTACTTC.

This clonotype appeared many times. CDR3 nucleotides: TGTGCCAGCAGTGAAACAGGGGTTATGAGCACAGATACGCAGTATTTT. It encodes CASSETGVMSTDTQYF. V is TRBV6-1 and J is TRBJ2-3; 7 bases match TRBD1. V dropped 2 bases and J dropped 0; count of bases not matched to a gene: 5. The CDR3 sequence is 16 residues long. CDR1 is MNHNS and CDR2 is SASEGT in the germline V gene.

This clonotype was detected a few times. J is TRBJ1-1 and V is TRBV5-1, with D uncertain. Between the trimmed V and J ends, which lost 1 base and 1 base, there was a span of 8 bases. The CDR3 is 14 amino acids. In germline, CDR1 is SGHRS, CDR2 YFSETQ. CDR3 DNA: TGCGCCAGCAGCTTGAGTCAAGGGAACACTGAAGCTTTCTTT. Its translation: CASSLSQGNTEAFF.